The clone carrying this T cell receptor beta chain was observed many times. The germline CDR1 and CDR2 sequences are SNHLY and FYNNEI. The CDR3 is 12 amino acids. Trimming left V 7 bases short and J 3 bases short, with 9 bases between. The data were taken from a study of T cells in Graves' hyperthyroidism and ophthalmopathy. TCR beta CDR3 regions were amplified from RNA transcripts. Carried out on the TCR CDR3, a first-round RT-PCR used the HTBI primer set. TCRdb reprocessed the multiplex PCR reads via MiXCR and lists one record per CDR3 protein. The sample holds approximately 420,000 distinct CDR3 sequences; approximately 15% are singletons and the top ten take approximately 5.8%.

Source material: blood. This rearrangement joins TRBV2 to TRBJ1-1; no definite D call. The clonotype originates from a woman younger than 35 with Graves' hyperthyroidism. The DNA for the CDR3 is TGTGCCAGCATATTGGAGGACACTGAAGCTTTCTTT. Protein product: CASILEDTEAFF.